A single sample gave rise to the 14 T cell receptor beta chains below, sequenced in a study of T-cell memory formation after mild COVID-19 (dated by TCRdb to the early 2020s). The library was produced with 5' RACE. Data came from an Illumina NovaSeq 6000. TCRdb trimmed the raw reads at Q25, called clones with MiXCR and kept productive beta chains. Rows are unified per CDR3 protein, each entry keeping the most common DNA and genes. The sample contains nearly 350,000 distinct CDR3 sequences, 10% to 15% of them found a single time. About a fifth of the sample is taken by the ten largest. Sequencing was done on a sample of PBMCs or a T cell subset sorted from them (not recorded which). These receptor sequences come from a man aged 18 to 29 who had mild COVID-19 (a few samples of this study predate the infection). The sample titles of this study are shuffled in the database, so cell type and time point are left out; the donor was told from shared clones.

The chain uses TRBV6-4 and TRBJ2-3, with 7 bases that match TRBD2. V lost 7 bases, J lost 0 bases, and 7 bases stayed unmatched. The CDR3 loop spans 15 amino acids. The germline CDR1 and CDR2 sequences are MRHNA and SNTAGT. CDR3 coding DNA: TGTGCCAGCAAAAGGAGAGCGGGGAGCACAGATACGCAGTATTTT. It encodes CASKRRAGSTDTQYF.

The rearrangement joins TRBV18 to TRBJ2-4; TRBD1 matches at 10 bases. V dropped 5 bases and J dropped 8; count of bases not matched to a gene: 9. Germline CDR1 KGHSH, CDR2 LQKENI. The CDR3 totals 15 residues. The CDR3 sequence is CASSSQIGQGDIQYF. CDR3 DNA sequence: TGTGCCAGCTCAAGCCAAATCGGACAGGGGGACATTCAGTACTTC.

This clonotype was picked up a small number of times. The chain recombines TRBV29-1 with TRBJ2-7; a possible D gene is TRBD2 (5 bases). Trimming shortened V by 4 bases and J by 2 bases, and 15 bases separated the two germline ends. The germline gives CDR1 SQVTM, CDR2 ANQGSEA. The CDR3 has 14 amino acids. The CDR3 protein is CSVVKREKPYEQYF. As DNA, the CDR3 is TGCAGCGTTGTGAAGAGGGAGAAGCCCTACGAGCAGTACTTC.

This clonotype was counted a few times. The genes are TRBV6-5 and TRBJ1-2; a weak D match, TRBD1 (5 bases). Germline V gene data show CDR1 as MNHEY and CDR2 as SVGAGI. The CDR3 has 13 amino acids. Trimming cost V 6 bases and J 4 bases, with 12 bases left between them. The DNA of the CDR3 is TGTGCCAGCAGGACGCCAGGGTTCTATGGCTACACCTTC. Its translation is CASRTPGFYGYTF.

This clonotype was seen only a few times. This chain uses TRBV6-5 with TRBJ1-5; TRBD1 might be the D (6 bases). The germline V gene encodes CDR1 MNHEY and CDR2 SVGAGI. CDR3 size: 13 residues. V was clipped by 8 bases and J by 4 bases, with 12 bases between them. DNA of the CDR3: TGTGCCAGCGGGAGCAGGGGTAATCAGCCCCAGCATTTT. This codes for CASGSRGNQPQHF.

This clonotype was recorded a few times. The V call is TRBV7-7, the J call TRBJ2-3, with TRBD2 matching 9 bases. The germline gives CDR1 SSHAT, CDR2 FNYEAQ (reference sequence). After removal of 3 bases from V and 0 bases from J, the junction contained 7 bases not matched to a gene. This CDR3 has 17 amino acids. Here the CDR3 reads CASSFLAGLYSTDTQYF. For the CDR3, the DNA is TGTGCCAGCAGCTTTCTAGCGGGGCTGTATAGCACAGATACGCAGTATTTT.

CDR3 region: CASSTEGVMNTEAFF. Here the CDR3 DNA reads TGTGCCAGCAGCACCGAGGGGGTCATGAACACTGAAGCTTTCTTT. The rearrangement links TRBV9 to TRBJ1-1; a weak D match, TRBD1 (6 bases). The germline CDR1 and CDR2 sequences are SGDLS and YYNGEE. Trimming pared 4 bases from V and 0 bases from J, leaving 13 bases between. The CDR3 runs to 15 residues.

Only a few counts were recorded for this clonotype. This sequence joins TRBV6-4 and TRBJ2-3; D may correspond to TRBD1 or TRBD2 (7 bases each). Per the germline V gene, CDR1 is MRHNA and CDR2 is SNTAGT. CDR3 length: 15 residues. Between the trimmed V and J ends, which lost 2 bases and 3 bases, there was a span of 12 bases. CDR3 nucleotides: TGTGCCAGCAGTGACCAGGGGGGGATGACAGATACGCAGTATTTT. Translated, it gives CASSDQGGMTDTQYF.

The CDR3 loop reads CASPRGTGHADTEAFF. The CDR3, as DNA: TGTGCCAGCCCCCGGGGGACGGGTCATGCGGACACTGAAGCTTTCTTT. The V and J genes are TRBV6-2 or TRBV6-3 and TRBJ1-1, with a possible D match to TRBD1 (5 bases). The germline V gene has CDR1 MNHEY and CDR2 SVGEGT. V was cut by 8 bases and J by 3 bases, with 22 bases left in between. CDR3 length: 16 residues.

Concerning this clonotype: A read error is possible here, since a much larger clone lies one base away. This chain joins TRBV20-1 and TRBJ2-3, with a weak D call TRBD1 (5 bases). V lost 6 bases to trimming and J lost 5 bases, with 12 bases between them. CDR1 is DFQATT and CDR2 is SNEGSKA in the germline V gene (reference sequence). The CDR3 sequence is 12 residues long. The CDR3 sequence: CSAMTDEDTQYF. CDR3 coding DNA: TGCAGTGCGATGACAGATGAAGATACGCAGTATTTT.

The chain combines TRBV5-1 with TRBJ1-4, with D possibly TRBD1 on 5 matching bases. The CDR3 spans 13 residues. V was pared by 1 base and J by 8 bases, with 9 bases between. Germline CDR1 and CDR2: SGHRS and YFSETQ. CDR3 in amino acids: CASSLSGDEKLFF. DNA of the CDR3: TGCGCCAGCAGCTTGTCCGGGGACGAAAAACTGTTTTTT.

This clonotype was counted at least ten times. This chain connects TRBV7-3 to TRBJ2-2; D tentatively fits TRBD1 or TRBD2 (5 bases each). The germline V and J ends were trimmed by 5 bases and 6 bases, with 10 bases remaining between them. Germline CDR1 and CDR2: SGHTA and FQGTGA. This CDR3 is built from 13 residues. The CDR3 here is CASSPQGPGELFF. CDR3 bases: TGTGCCAGCAGCCCCCAGGGACCCGGGGAGCTGTTTTTT.

This chain joins TRBV4-2 and TRBJ1-4, with D possibly matching TRBD1 (5 bases). CDR1 is LGHNA and CDR2 is YNFKEQ in the germline V gene. The CDR3 sequence is 15 residues long. V lost 3 bases, J lost 4 bases, and 12 bases lay in between. The DNA for the CDR3 is TGTGCCAGCAGCCATGACAGTTTTAATAATGAAAAACTGTTTTTT. Translating gives CASSHDSFNNEKLFF.

The rearrangement uses TRBV6-2 or TRBV6-3 and TRBJ2-5; D unresolved. The CDR3 spans 12 residues. CDR1 and CDR2 (germline): MNHEY, SVGEGT. The germline V and J ends were trimmed by 6 bases and 5 bases, with 10 bases remaining between them. In DNA form, the CDR3 reads TGTGCCAGCAGCTTCTCAATGGAGACCCAGTACTTC. This translates into CASSFSMETQYF.